The clone carrying this T cell receptor (beta chain) was counted a few times. RNA transcripts yielded amplified TCR beta CDR3 regions. First-round RT-PCR used HTBI primers; second-round multiplex PCR followed. TCRdb re-analysed the multiplex PCR reads in MiXCR, keeping a single row per CDR3 protein. In the table there are around 1.1 million distinct CDR3 sequences, 35% to 45% of which are singletons. This specimen comes from a study of Graves' ophthalmopathy and Graves' hyperthyroidism. Trimming shortened V by 8 bases and J by 2 bases, and 16 bases separated the two germline ends. The CDR3 totals 14 residues.

Sequencing was performed on peripheral blood or thyroid tissue (not recorded which). V usage is TRBV12-3 or TRBV12-4 and J usage is TRBJ2-7; D is unresolved. The sequence was obtained from an adult man with Graves' hyperthyroidism. The CDR3 region is CASRTTSAAYEQYF. The CDR3 bases are TGTGCCAGCCGAACGACATCAGCAGCCTACGAGCAGTACTTC.